The rows below give T cell receptor beta chains drawn from one sample of a study of CD8 T cells in ankylosing spondylitis. One entry per CDR3 protein results from TCRdb running MiXCR on the 5' RACE reads. The data contain 230,000 or so distinct CDR3 sequences, 15% to 20% of them singletons. Sequenced material: blood, either unsorted or a sorted T cell fraction (not recorded which). These receptors were obtained from a male donor with ankylosing spondylitis or in good health (not recorded which). CDR3s include the opening cysteine and the closing phenylalanine or tryptophan. A D gene is named only where the DNA matches it firmly. Expanded clones get a size class; other rows say once, few or many, or leave the size out.

TRBV20-1	.	TRBD2	TRBJ2-7	CSAAGLADYSYEQYF	TGCAGTGCAGCTGGACTAGCGGATTACTCCTACGAGCAGTACTTC
TRBV12-3/TRBV12-4	few	.	TRBJ1-6	CASSPSVRVPRASPLHF	TGTGCCAGCAGCCCGTCCGTCCGGGTCCCTCGTGCTTCACCCCTCCACTTT
TRBV7-9	many	.	TRBJ2-1	CASSFVGLDYNEQFF	TGTGCCAGCAGCTTCGTAGGGCTAGATTACAATGAGCAGTTCTTC
TRBV28	many	.	TRBJ2-7	CASSFRATGHYEQYF	TGTGCCAGCAGTTTTAGGGCGACAGGTCACTACGAGCAGTACTTC
TRBV5-1	.	.	TRBJ1-1	CASSLAMSRLNEAFF	TGCGCCAGCAGCTTGGCCATGTCGCGCCTCAATGAAGCTTTCTTT
TRBV12-3/TRBV12-4	many	.	TRBJ2-1	CASTEDRLYNEQFF	TGTGCCAGCACCGAGGACAGACTTTACAATGAGCAGTTCTTC
TRBV6-1	.	.	TRBJ2-1	CASSEREPAGGYNEQFF	TGTGCCAGCAGCGAGCGGGAACCGGCAGGGGGTTACAATGAGCAGTTCTTC
TRBV6-2/TRBV6-3	few	TRBD1	TRBJ2-7	CASSYLTPQGAENYEQYF	TGTGCCAGCAGTTACCTTACTCCACAGGGGGCCGAAAACTACGAGCAGTACTTC
TRBV7-2	few	.	TRBJ2-5	CASSSREDLYETQYF	TGTGCCAGCAGCTCCCGGGAAGATTTGTATGAGACCCAGTACTTC
TRBV9	.	TRBD2	TRBJ2-7	CASSVTSGTSYEQYF	TGTGCCAGCAGCGTAACTAGCGGGACTTCCTACGAGCAGTACTTC
TRBV19	.	TRBD1	TRBJ2-7	CASSTYSGQGTYEQYF	TGTGCCAGTAGTACCTACTCGGGACAGGGGACCTACGAGCAGTACTTC
TRBV14	.	.	TRBJ2-7	CASSQVGGQLQHGAYEQYF	TGTGCCAGCAGCCAAGTAGGGGGTCAGCTACAGCACGGGGCCTACGAGCAGTACTTC
TRBV7-3	few	.	TRBJ2-3	CASSLLAPPGGADTQYF	TGTGCCAGCAGCTTATTAGCCCCCCCCGGGGGCGCAGATACGCAGTATTTT
TRBV20-1	.	.	TRBJ2-7	CSAREGPYEQYF	TGCAGTGCTAGAGAGGGTCCCTACGAGCAGTACTTC
TRBV27	few	TRBD1	TRBJ2-3	CASTRQGTGDTQYF	TGTGCCAGCACCCGACAGGGGACCGGGGATACGCAGTATTTT
TRBV6-2/TRBV6-3	few	.	TRBJ2-1	CASSWQAYNEQFF	TGTGCCAGCAGTTGGCAGGCCTACAATGAGCAGTTCTTC
TRBV27	.	.	TRBJ2-2	CASSGLGWELFF	TGTGCCAGCAGTGGATTAGGCTGGGAGCTGTTTTTT
TRBV9	few	TRBD2	TRBJ2-7	CASSPGLAGGGEQYF	TGTGCCAGCAGCCCCGGACTAGCGGGGGGCGGCGAGCAGTACTTC
TRBV16	few	.	TRBJ2-1	CASSQSSGYEQFF	TGTGCCAGCAGCCAATCGTCAGGATATGAGCAGTTCTTC
TRBV2	.	TRBD1	TRBJ2-7	CASSVLPGQVTYEQYF	TGTGCCAGCAGTGTCTTACCGGGACAGGTAACCTACGAGCAGTACTTC
TRBV6-1	few	.	TRBJ1-1	CASSESGGRYNTEAFF	TGTGCCAGCAGTGAATCCGGAGGCAGGTACAACACTGAAGCTTTCTTT
TRBV5-5	.	.	TRBJ2-1	CASSLAKVESYNEQFF	TGTGCCAGCAGCTTGGCAAAGGTGGAGTCCTACAATGAGCAGTTCTTC
TRBV9	few	.	TRBJ2-1	CASQRSSYNEQFF	TGTGCCAGCCAGCGGAGCTCCTACAATGAGCAGTTCTTC
TRBV29-1	.	TRBD1	TRBJ2-3	CSVDPGQSPTDTQYF	TGCAGCGTTGACCCGGGACAGAGTCCCACAGATACGCAGTATTTT
TRBV12-5	once	TRBD1	TRBJ2-1	CASGLDRGGFF	TGTGCTAGTGGCCTCGACAGGGGCGGCTTCTTC
TRBV20-1	once	.	TRBJ1-5	CSAEAGEFNQPQHF	TGCAGTGCTGAGGCAGGGGAGTTCAATCAGCCCCAGCATTTT
TRBV21-1	.	.	TRBJ1-5	CATKRDGISSNQPQHF	TGTGCCACGAAAAGGGACGGAATATCAAGCAATCAGCCCCAGCATTTT
TRBV10-3	few	.	TRBJ2-2	CAISESNGRGGAGELFF	TGTGCCATCAGTGAGTCGAATGGTAGGGGCGGCGCCGGGGAGCTGTTTTTT
TRBV4-3	.	.	TRBJ1-5	CASSQDLAGKNQPQHF	TGCGCCAGCAGCCAAGACTTGGCAGGGAAGAATCAGCCCCAGCATTTT
TRBV7-2	.	TRBD2	TRBJ2-3	CASSPPWTSADTQYF	TGTGCCAGCAGCCCCCCGTGGACTAGTGCAGATACGCAGTATTTT
TRBV4-3	many	.	TRBJ2-1	CASSQDNGGRYNEQFF	TGCGCCAGCAGCCAAGATAACGGGGGACGCTACAATGAGCAGTTCTTC
TRBV4-2	.	TRBD2	TRBJ2-5	CASSQAQRELEETQYF	TGTGCCAGCAGCCAAGCGCAGCGGGAGTTAGAGGAGACCCAGTACTTC
TRBV29-1	many	.	TRBJ1-2	CSVKGDGYTF	TGCAGCGTGAAAGGGGATGGCTACACCTTC
TRBV4-1	.	.	TRBJ1-5	CASSQAGAGGQPQHF	TGCGCCAGCAGCCAAGCAGGGGCGGGAGGCCAGCCCCAGCATTTT
TRBV4-1	few	.	TRBJ2-5	CASSQVSGESGETQYF	TGCGCCAGCAGCCAAGTTTCGGGGGAGAGCGGGGAGACCCAGTACTTC
TRBV4-2	once	TRBD2	TRBJ2-1	CASSRTGTSGRNNEQFF	TGTGCCAGCAGCCGGACCGGGACTAGCGGGCGGAACAATGAGCAGTTCTTC
TRBV7-8	many	TRBD2	TRBJ2-1	CASSLLAELSYNEQFF	TGTGCCAGCAGCCTCCTAGCGGAGTTGTCCTACAATGAGCAGTTCTTC
TRBV20-1	.	TRBD2	TRBJ2-3	CSVGTSADTQYF	TGCAGCGTGGGGACTAGCGCAGATACGCAGTATTTT
TRBV5-1	.	TRBD1	TRBJ2-5	CASSSFRDSGQETQYF	TGCGCCAGCAGCTCCTTCCGGGACAGTGGGCAAGAGACCCAGTACTTC
TRBV7-6	many	.	TRBJ2-1	CASSYRAGDSYNEQFF	TGTGCCAGCAGCTATAGGGCAGGGGACTCCTACAATGAGCAGTTCTTC
TRBV20-1	many	TRBD2	TRBJ2-7	CSARDLREGQALFEQYF	TGCAGTGCTAGAGATTTGCGGGAGGGCCAGGCTCTCTTCGAGCAGTACTTC
TRBV5-6	.	.	TRBJ2-7	CASSVLADIPINYEQYF	TGTGCCAGCAGCGTATTAGCGGACATCCCGATAAACTACGAGCAGTACTTC
TRBV11-2	.	TRBD2	TRBJ2-5	CASSSGLASQETQYF	TGTGCCAGCAGCTCGGGACTAGCGTCGCAAGAGACCCAGTACTTC
TRBV5-1	few	.	TRBJ1-1	CASTLGWGAVGTEAFF	TGCGCCAGCACCCTAGGGTGGGGGGCAGTCGGCACTGAAGCTTTCTTT
TRBV12-3/TRBV12-4	many	TRBD2	TRBJ2-2	CASSSGGNTGELFF	TGTGCCAGCAGCTCGGGGGGGAACACCGGGGAGCTGTTTTTT